This T cell receptor (beta chain) was sequenced in a study of radiation and T cells in renal cell carcinoma. The germline V and J ends were trimmed by 0 bases and 9 bases, with 6 bases remaining between them. CDR1 is SEHNR and CDR2 is FQNEAQ in the germline V gene (reference sequence). This CDR3 is built from 13 residues. TCRdb keeps only in-frame clones here, not all; method: immunoSEQ multiplex PCR. Of roughly 160,000 clones in the sample, about nine tenths are singletons; the top ten hold approximately 10%. Study-level points and caveats: Top tumor clonotypes rose in blood 2 weeks post-radiation, then contracted.

This clone was counted between two and nine times. Its antigen is as yet unknown. As for time point: blood 4 weeks post-SBRT, at nephrectomy. Specified treatment: 15 Gy SBRT to primary tumor, nephrectomy 4 weeks later. This chain uses TRBV7-9 with TRBJ1-6; D ambiguous. The origin of this receptor is a woman aged 50 to 65 with renal cell carcinoma. The sequences come from blood, collected from a patient whose treatment included radiotherapy and nephrectomy. CDR3 in DNA: TGTGCCAGCAGCTTAGCGGTGGGTTCACCCCTCCACTTT. Encoded protein: CASSLAVGSPLHF.